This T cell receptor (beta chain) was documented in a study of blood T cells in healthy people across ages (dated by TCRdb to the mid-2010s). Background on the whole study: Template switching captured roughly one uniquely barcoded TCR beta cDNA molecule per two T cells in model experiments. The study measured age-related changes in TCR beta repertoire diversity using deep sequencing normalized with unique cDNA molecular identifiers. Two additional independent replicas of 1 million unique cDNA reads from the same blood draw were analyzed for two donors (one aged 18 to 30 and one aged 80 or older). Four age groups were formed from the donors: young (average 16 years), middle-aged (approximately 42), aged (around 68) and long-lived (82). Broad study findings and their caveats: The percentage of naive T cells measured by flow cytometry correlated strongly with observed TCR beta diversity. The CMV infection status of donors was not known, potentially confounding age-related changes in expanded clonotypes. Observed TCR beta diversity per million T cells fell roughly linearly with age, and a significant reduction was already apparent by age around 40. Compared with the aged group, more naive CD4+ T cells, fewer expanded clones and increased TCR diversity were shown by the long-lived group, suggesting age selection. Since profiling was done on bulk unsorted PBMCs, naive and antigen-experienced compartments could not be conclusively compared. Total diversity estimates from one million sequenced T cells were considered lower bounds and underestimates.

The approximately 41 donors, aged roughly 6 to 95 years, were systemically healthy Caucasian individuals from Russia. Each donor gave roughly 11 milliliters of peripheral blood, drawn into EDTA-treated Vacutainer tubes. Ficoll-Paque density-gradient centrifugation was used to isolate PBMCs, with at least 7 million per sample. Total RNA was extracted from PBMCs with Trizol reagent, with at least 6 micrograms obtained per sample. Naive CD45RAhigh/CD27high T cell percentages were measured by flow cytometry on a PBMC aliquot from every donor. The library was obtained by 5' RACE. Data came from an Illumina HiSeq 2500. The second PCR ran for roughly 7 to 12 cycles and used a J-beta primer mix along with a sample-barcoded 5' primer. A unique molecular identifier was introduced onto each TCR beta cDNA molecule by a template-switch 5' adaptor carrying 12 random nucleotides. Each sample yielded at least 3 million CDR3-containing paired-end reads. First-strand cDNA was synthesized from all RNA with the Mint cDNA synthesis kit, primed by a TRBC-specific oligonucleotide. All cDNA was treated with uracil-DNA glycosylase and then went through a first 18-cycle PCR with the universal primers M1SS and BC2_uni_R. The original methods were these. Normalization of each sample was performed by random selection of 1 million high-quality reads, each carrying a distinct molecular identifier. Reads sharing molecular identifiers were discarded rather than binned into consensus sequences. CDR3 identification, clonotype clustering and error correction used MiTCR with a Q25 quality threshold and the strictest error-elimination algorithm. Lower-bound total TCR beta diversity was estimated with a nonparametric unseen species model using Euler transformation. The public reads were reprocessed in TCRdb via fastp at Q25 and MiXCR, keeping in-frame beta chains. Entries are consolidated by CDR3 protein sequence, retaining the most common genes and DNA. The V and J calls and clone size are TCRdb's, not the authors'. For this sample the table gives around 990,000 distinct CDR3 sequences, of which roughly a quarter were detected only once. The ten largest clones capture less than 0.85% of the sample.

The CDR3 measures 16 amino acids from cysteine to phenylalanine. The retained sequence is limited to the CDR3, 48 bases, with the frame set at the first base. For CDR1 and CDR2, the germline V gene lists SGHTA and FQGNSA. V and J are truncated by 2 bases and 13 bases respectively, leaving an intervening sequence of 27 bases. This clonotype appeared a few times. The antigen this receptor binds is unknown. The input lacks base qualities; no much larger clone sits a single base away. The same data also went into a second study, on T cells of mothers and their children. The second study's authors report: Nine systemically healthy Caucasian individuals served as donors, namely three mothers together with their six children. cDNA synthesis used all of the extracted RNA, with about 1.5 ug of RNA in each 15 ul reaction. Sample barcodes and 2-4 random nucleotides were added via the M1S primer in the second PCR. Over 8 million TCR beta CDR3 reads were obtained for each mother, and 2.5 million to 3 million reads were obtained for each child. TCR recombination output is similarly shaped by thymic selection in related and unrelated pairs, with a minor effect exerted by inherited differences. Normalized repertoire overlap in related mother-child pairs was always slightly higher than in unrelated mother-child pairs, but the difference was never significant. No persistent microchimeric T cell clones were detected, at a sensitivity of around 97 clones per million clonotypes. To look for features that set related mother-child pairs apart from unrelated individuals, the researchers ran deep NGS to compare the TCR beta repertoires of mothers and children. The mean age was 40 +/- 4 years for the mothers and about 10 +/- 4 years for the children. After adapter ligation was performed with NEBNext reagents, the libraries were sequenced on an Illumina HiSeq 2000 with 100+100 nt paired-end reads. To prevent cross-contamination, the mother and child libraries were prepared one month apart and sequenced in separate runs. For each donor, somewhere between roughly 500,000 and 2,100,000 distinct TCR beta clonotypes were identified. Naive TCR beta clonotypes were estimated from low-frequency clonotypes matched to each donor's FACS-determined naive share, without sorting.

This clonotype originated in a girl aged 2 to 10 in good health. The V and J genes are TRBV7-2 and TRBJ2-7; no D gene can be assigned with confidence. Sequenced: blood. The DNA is TGTGCCAGCAGCTTAAATCGCTTGGGCGTTATGGAGACCCAATACTTC. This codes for CASSLNRLGVMETQYF.